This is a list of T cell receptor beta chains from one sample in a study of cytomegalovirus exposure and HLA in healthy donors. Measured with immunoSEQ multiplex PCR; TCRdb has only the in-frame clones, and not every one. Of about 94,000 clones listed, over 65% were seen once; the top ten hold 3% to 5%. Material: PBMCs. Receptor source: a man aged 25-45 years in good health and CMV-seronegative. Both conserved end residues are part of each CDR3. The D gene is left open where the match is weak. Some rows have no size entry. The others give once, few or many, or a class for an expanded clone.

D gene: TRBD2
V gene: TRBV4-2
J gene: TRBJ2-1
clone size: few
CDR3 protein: CASSHSRASGRAGHNEQFF
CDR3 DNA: TGTGCCAGCAGCCACTCTAGGGCTAGCGGGAGGGCCGGCCACAATGAGCAGTTCTTC

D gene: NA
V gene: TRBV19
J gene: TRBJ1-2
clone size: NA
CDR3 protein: CASSPRGPLGYTF
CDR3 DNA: TGTGCCAGTAGTCCCAGGGGCCCGTTAGGCTACACCTTC

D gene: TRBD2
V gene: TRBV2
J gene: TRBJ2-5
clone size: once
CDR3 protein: CASGDGGAGTQYF
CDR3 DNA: TGTGCCAGCGGTGACGGGGGGGCGGGGACCCAGTACTTC

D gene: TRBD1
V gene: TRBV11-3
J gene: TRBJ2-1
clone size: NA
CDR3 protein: CASSPGTGSHEQFF
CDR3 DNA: TGTGCCAGCAGCCCAGGGACAGGGTCCCATGAGCAGTTCTTC

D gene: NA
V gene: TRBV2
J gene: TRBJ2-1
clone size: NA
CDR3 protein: CASITGTYNEQFF
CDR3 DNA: TGTGCCAGCATCACAGGGACATACAATGAGCAGTTCTTC

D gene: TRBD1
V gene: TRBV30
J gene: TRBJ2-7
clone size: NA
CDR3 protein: CAGQGAYEQYF
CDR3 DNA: TGTGCCGGACAGGGGGCCTACGAGCAGTACTTC

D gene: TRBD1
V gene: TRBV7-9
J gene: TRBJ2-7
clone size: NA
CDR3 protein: CSSSHLSGTGANEQYF
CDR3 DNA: TGTTCCAGCAGCCATCTATCCGGGACAGGGGCCAACGAGCAGTACTTC

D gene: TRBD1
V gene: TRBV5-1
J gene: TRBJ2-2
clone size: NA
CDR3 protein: CASSLGTGGLGELFF
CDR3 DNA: TGCGCCAGCAGCTTGGGGACAGGGGGCCTCGGGGAGCTGTTTTTT

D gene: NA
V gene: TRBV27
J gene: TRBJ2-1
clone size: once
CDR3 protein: CASSFTAVTSYNEQFF
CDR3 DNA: TGTGCCAGCAGTTTTACAGCGGTCACCTCCTACAATGAGCAGTTCTTC

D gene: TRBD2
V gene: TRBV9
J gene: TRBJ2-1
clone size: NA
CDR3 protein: CASSVTSGFGIDEQFF
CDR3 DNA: TGTGCCAGCAGCGTAACTAGCGGTTTCGGGATCGATGAGCAGTTCTTC

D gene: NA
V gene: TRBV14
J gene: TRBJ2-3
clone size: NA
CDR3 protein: CASSLGGVITDTQYF
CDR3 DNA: TGTGCCAGCAGCCTAGGCGGGGTGATAACAGATACGCAGTATTTT

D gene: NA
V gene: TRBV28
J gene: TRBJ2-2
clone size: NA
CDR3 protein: CASSPQNTGELFF
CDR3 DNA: TGTGCCAGCAGTCCCCAGAACACCGGGGAGCTGTTTTTT

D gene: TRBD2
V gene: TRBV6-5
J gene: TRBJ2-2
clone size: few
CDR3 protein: CASSRRDYNTGELFF
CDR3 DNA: TGTGCCAGCAGTAGACGGGACTACAACACCGGGGAGCTGTTTTTT

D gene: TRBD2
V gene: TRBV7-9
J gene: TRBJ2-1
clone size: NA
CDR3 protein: CSSSPGGSSYNEQFF
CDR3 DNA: TGTTCCAGCAGCCCGGGCGGGAGCTCCTACAATGAGCAGTTCTTC

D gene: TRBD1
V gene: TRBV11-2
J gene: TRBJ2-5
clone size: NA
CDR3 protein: CASSLGTGGETQYF
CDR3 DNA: TGTGCCAGCAGCTTAGGGACAGGGGGAGAGACCCAGTACTTC

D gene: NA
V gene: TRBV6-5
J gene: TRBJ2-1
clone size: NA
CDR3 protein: CASSYAGSLSYNEQFF
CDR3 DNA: TGTGCCAGCAGTTACGCCGGGTCCCTCTCCTACAATGAGCAGTTCTTC

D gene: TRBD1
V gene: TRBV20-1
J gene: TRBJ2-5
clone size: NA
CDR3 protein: CSANTGVSQYF
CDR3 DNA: TGCAGTGCTAACACAGGGGTTTCCCAGTACTTC

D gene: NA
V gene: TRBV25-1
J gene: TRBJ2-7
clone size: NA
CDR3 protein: CASSAKTSYEQYF
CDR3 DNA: TGTGCCAGCAGTGCGAAAACAAGCTACGAGCAGTACTTC

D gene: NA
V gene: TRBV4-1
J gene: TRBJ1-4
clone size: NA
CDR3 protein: CASSQQVFNEKLFF
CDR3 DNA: TGCGCCAGCAGCCAACAGGTATTCAATGAAAAACTGTTTTTT

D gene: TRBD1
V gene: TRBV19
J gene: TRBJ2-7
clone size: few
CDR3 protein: CASSFTGTGGYEQYF
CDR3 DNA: TGTGCCAGTAGTTTTACCGGGACAGGGGGCTACGAGCAGTACTTC

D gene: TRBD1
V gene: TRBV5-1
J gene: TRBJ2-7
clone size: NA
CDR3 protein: CASRSGQDISYEQYF
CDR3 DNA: TGCGCCAGCAGATCGGGACAGGATATTTCCTACGAGCAGTACTTC

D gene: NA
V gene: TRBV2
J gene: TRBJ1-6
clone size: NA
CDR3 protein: CASMTTNNSPLHF
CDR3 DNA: TGTGCCAGCATGACAACAAATAATTCACCCCTCCACTTT

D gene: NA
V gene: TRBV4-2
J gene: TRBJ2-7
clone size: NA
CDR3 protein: CASSQDSRTVYF
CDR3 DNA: TGTGCCAGCAGCCAAGATAGCAGGACAGTTTACTTC

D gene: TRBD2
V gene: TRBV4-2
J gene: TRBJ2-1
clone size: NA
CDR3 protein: CASSQERTSNEQFF
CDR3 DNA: TGTGCCAGCAGCCAAGAGAGGACTAGCAATGAGCAGTTCTTC

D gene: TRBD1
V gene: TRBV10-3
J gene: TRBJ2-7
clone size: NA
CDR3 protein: CAIKQGAVDEQYF
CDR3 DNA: TGTGCCATCAAACAGGGGGCAGTCGACGAGCAGTACTTC

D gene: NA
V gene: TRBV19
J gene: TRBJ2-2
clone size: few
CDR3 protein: CASSIVWRASVAGELFF
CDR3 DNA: TGTGCCAGTAGTATAGTCTGGCGGGCTAGCGTGGCCGGGGAGCTGTTTTTT

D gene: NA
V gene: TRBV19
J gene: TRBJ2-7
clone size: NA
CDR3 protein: CASSINRPGEFFRQYF
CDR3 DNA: TGTGCCAGTAGTATTAACCGTCCAGGGGAATTTTTTCGGCAGTACTTC

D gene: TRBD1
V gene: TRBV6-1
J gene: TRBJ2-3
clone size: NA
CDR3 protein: CASSEDRGLADTQYF
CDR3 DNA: TGTGCCAGCAGTGAAGATAGGGGGCTGGCAGATACGCAGTATTTT

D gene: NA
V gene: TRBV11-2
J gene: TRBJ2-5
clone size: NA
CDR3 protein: CASSLERGMKTQYF
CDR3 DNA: TGTGCCAGCAGCTTAGAGCGGGGTATGAAGACCCAGTACTTC

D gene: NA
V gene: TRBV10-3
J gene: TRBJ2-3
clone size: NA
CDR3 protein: CAIRIGGDTQYF
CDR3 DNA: TGTGCCATCAGGATAGGGGGAGATACGCAGTATTTT

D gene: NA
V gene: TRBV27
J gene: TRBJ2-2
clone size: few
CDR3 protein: CASSAPPGLAGELFF
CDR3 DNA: TGTGCCAGCAGTGCCCCCCCAGGATTGGCCGGGGAGCTGTTTTTT

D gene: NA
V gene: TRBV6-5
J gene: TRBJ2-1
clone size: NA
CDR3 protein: CASRMDGGSYNEQFF
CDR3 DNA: TGTGCCAGCAGGATGGACGGAGGCTCCTACAATGAGCAGTTCTTC

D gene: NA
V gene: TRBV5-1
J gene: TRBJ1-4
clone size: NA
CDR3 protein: CASSWDTATNEKLFF
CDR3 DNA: TGCGCCAGCAGCTGGGACACTGCAACTAATGAAAAACTGTTTTTT

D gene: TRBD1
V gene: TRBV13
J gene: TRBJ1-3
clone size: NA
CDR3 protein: CASSPSRGPDTIYF
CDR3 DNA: TGTGCCAGCAGCCCGTCTAGGGGGCCAGACACCATATATTTT

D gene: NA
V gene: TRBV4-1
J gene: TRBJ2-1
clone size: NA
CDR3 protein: CASSQGHGNEQFF
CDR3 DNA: TGCGCCAGCAGCCAAGGACATGGGAATGAGCAGTTCTTC

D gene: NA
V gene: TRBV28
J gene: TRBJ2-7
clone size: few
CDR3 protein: CASSQLSGEQYF
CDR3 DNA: TGTGCCAGCAGTCAATTATCGGGGGAGCAGTACTTC

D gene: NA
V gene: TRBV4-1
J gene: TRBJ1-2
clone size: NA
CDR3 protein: CASSQRREPNYGYTF
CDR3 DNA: TGCGCCAGCAGCCAACGCCGGGAACCTAACTATGGCTACACCTTC

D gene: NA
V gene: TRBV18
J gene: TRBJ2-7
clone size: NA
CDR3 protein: CASSPETAFYEQYF
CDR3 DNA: TGTGCCAGCTCACCGGAGACAGCATTCTACGAGCAGTACTTC

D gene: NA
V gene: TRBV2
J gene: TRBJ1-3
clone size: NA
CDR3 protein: CASSPQAGYSGNTIYF
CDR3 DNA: TGTGCCAGCAGTCCCCAAGCAGGGTATTCTGGAAACACCATATATTTT